A selection of T cell receptor beta chains follows, all from one sample in a study of T cell responses to AZD1222 COVID-19 vaccine. Here immunoSEQ multiplex PCR was the method, and the copy in TCRdb shows in-frame clones only, minus some. Among roughly 58,000 clones listed, approximately 85% were seen once. Specimen: peripheral blood, collected on day 0 of MenACWY control vaccination. Source of these receptors: an adult in good health. CDR3s include the opening cysteine and the closing phenylalanine or tryptophan. Each record gives: CDR3 DNA, CDR3 protein, D gene, clone size, J gene, V gene. D genes are given only for firm matches. The size field is filled for only some rows; it gives once, few, many or a size class.

TGTGCCAGCAGCCGCAGCACAACCTACGAGCAGTACTTC | CASSRSTTYEQYF | NA | NA | TRBJ2-7 | TRBV11-2
TGTGCCTGGAGTGTACTAGCGGGAGGTCGTATGTATAATGAGCAGTTCTTC | CAWSVLAGGRMYNEQFF | TRBD2 | NA | TRBJ2-1 | TRBV30
TGTGCCAGCAGCCCACCGTGGGGGTGGACTAATGAAAAACTGTTTTTT | CASSPPWGWTNEKLFF | NA | NA | TRBJ1-4 | TRBV28
TGTGCCAGTAGTCCCGGGTGGGAGACCCAGTACTTC | CASSPGWETQYF | NA | NA | TRBJ2-5 | TRBV19
TGTGCCAGCAGTTTAGACGGCAGTCAGCCCCAGCATTTT | CASSLDGSQPQHF | NA | NA | TRBJ1-5 | TRBV12-3/TRBV12-4
TGTGCCAGCATCGCTCAGGGGAAAGGGTCGACCTACGAGCAGTACTTC | CASIAQGKGSTYEQYF | NA | NA | TRBJ2-7 | TRBV28
TGCGCCAGCAGCCCGGGCCCCGGGACAGGGATAGCCAAAAACATTCAGTACTTC | CASSPGPGTGIAKNIQYF | TRBD1 | NA | TRBJ2-4 | TRBV4-3
TGTGCCAGCAGTTTCGCATACGGAACCCCCACCGCCTACGAGCAGTACTTC | CASSFAYGTPTAYEQYF | NA | few | TRBJ2-7 | TRBV28
TGTGCCAGCAGTTCCCTTCGGGGTGGCTACAATGAGCAGTTCTTC | CASSSLRGGYNEQFF | NA | once | TRBJ2-1 | TRBV7-2
TGCGCCAGCAGCCAAGAGGCGGGGACAGGGCGCCTTTCTGGAAACACCATATATTTT | CASSQEAGTGRLSGNTIYF | TRBD1 | few | TRBJ1-3 | TRBV4-1
TGCAGTGCTAGAGAGGGCGTGGCTAAATGCTTC | CSAREGVAKCF | NA | NA | TRBJ2-7 | TRBV20-1
TGTGCCAGCAGCCAGACACAGGGTAGTGAGACCCAGTACTTC | CASSQTQGSETQYF | NA | NA | TRBJ2-5 | TRBV14
TGTGCCAGTTCCACCCAGTACTATGGCTACACCTTC | CASSTQYYGYTF | NA | once | TRBJ1-2 | TRBV28
TGCGCCAGCAGCCAAGGGTCCCCGGGTAAGCAGTACTTC | CASSQGSPGKQYF | NA | NA | TRBJ2-7 | TRBV4-3
TGCAGCGTTGAGCCAGCGGACAGGGATTTTGGCTACACCTTC | CSVEPADRDFGYTF | TRBD1 | NA | TRBJ1-2 | TRBV29-1
TGTGCCATCAGTGCAGACCGGGACAGGGTGGACTATGGCTACACCTTC | CAISADRDRVDYGYTF | TRBD1 | once | TRBJ1-2 | TRBV10-3
TGTGCCAGCAGTTTTGAAGGGGCTGCGGGAAACACCATATATTTT | CASSFEGAAGNTIYF | NA | NA | TRBJ1-3 | TRBV27
TGTGCCAGCAGTGCAGGCGGGGAGCTGTTTTTT | CASSAGGELFF | NA | NA | TRBJ2-2 | TRBV6-4
TGTGCCAGCAGACTAAATAATGAGCAGTTCTTC | CASRLNNEQFF | NA | NA | TRBJ2-1 | TRBV12-3/TRBV12-4
TGTGCCAGCAAATACGAGGCCGTCCAGTACTTC | CASKYEAVQYF | NA | once | TRBJ2-5 | TRBV2
TGTGCCAGCAGCGCAGACAGTGAAGCTTTCTTT | CASSADSEAFF | NA | few | TRBJ1-1 | TRBV2
TGTGCCAGCACTAGGGGCAGAGGGGACACCGGGGAGCTGTTTTTT | CASTRGRGDTGELFF | NA | NA | TRBJ2-2 | TRBV27
TGTGCCAGCATCCAGGGGGCGCACCAAAACATTCAGTACTTC | CASIQGAHQNIQYF | TRBD1 | once | TRBJ2-4 | TRBV6-4
TGTGCCAGCAGTTACTCGAGAGGGCGGAATCAGCCCCAGCATTTT | CASSYSRGRNQPQHF | NA | NA | TRBJ1-5 | TRBV6-2/TRBV6-3
TGCAGTGCTAGTATGGGGGGCTCGGAGCAGCCCCAGCATTTT | CSASMGGSEQPQHF | NA | NA | TRBJ1-5 | TRBV20-1
TGTGCCAGCAGCTTGGGACAGGCGAACTACAATGAGCAGTTCTTC | CASSLGQANYNEQFF | NA | NA | TRBJ2-1 | TRBV5-4
TGTGCCAGCAGTAGATACAACCTTCGGACAGATTTCAATCAGCCCCAGCATTTT | CASSRYNLRTDFNQPQHF | NA | NA | TRBJ1-5 | TRBV6-2/TRBV6-3
TGTGCCAGCAGCTATATCAGGGGGTTTGACGAGCAGTACTTC | CASSYIRGFDEQYF | TRBD1 | once | TRBJ2-7 | TRBV5-4
TGTGCCAGTAGTTCACAAACTAGCGGGAGGAACAATGAGCAGTTCTTC | CASSSQTSGRNNEQFF | TRBD2 | NA | TRBJ2-1 | TRBV19
TGCGCCAGCAGCTTGGACGCACAGGGGACTAATGAAAAACTGTTTTTT | CASSLDAQGTNEKLFF | TRBD1 | NA | TRBJ1-4 | TRBV5-1
TGTGCCAGCAGCGTCCTAGCGGGAGGATCCAATGAGCAGTTCTTC | CASSVLAGGSNEQFF | TRBD2 | many | TRBJ2-1 | TRBV6-5
TGTGCCAGCAGTCCCCCCCGTGGGACTGGGGCCAACGTCCTGACTTTC | CASSPPRGTGANVLTF | NA | NA | TRBJ2-6 | TRBV28
TGTGCCAGCAGTCCCCATTTCGTCGAGGCGCCTTACGAGCAGTACTTC | CASSPHFVEAPYEQYF | NA | NA | TRBJ2-7 | TRBV6-2/TRBV6-3
TGTGCCAGCAGCTTGGGACAGGGCCGGGAGCTGTTTTTT | CASSLGQGRELFF | TRBD1 | NA | TRBJ2-2 | TRBV13
TGTGCCAGCAGTTTATACGGGCAGGGCCTTAATCAGCCCCAGCATTTT | CASSLYGQGLNQPQHF | NA | once | TRBJ1-5 | TRBV28
TGTGCCAGCGCTGGGGACAGACGGGGAAACACCATATATTTT | CASAGDRRGNTIYF | TRBD1 | NA | TRBJ1-3 | TRBV2
TGTGCCAGCAGCATCAGGACAACCTCTGGAAACACCATATATTTT | CASSIRTTSGNTIYF | NA | NA | TRBJ1-3 | TRBV7-9
TGTGCCAGTAGGGTCTTAGCGGGATACAATGAGCAGTTCTTC | CASRVLAGYNEQFF | TRBD2 | NA | TRBJ2-1 | TRBV19
TGTGCCAGCAGCGCGCGGACAGGCTACGAGCAGTACTTC | CASSARTGYEQYF | TRBD1 | NA | TRBJ2-7 | TRBV7-2
TGCGCCAGCAGCCCAGGTGGGAACTACTATGGCTACACCTTC | CASSPGGNYYGYTF | NA | NA | TRBJ1-2 | TRBV4-3
TGTGCCAGCTCAGCATTGACAGGGAAGGTAACTGAAGCTTTCTTT | CASSALTGKVTEAFF | TRBD1 | NA | TRBJ1-1 | TRBV18
TGTGCCAGCAGCCCGGGACATGTGGAGTCACCCCTCCACTTT | CASSPGHVESPLHF | NA | NA | TRBJ1-6 | TRBV5-5
TGTGCCAGCAGCAAACCAGCCGGGTCAGAACTCATGAACACTGAAGCTTTCTTT | CASSKPAGSELMNTEAFF | NA | NA | TRBJ1-1 | TRBV5-5
TGTGCCAGCTCACCCAGACAGGGTCAATACAATGAGCAGTTCTTC | CASSPRQGQYNEQFF | TRBD1 | NA | TRBJ2-1 | TRBV18
TGTGCCAGCAGCCCCCGGGACCAGGCAAACACTGAAGCTTTCTTT | CASSPRDQANTEAFF | NA | NA | TRBJ1-1 | TRBV6-5
TGTGCCAGCAGCGCGGGACCCGACCGGCTGACCTCTGAAGCTTTCTTT | CASSAGPDRLTSEAFF | NA | NA | TRBJ1-1 | TRBV9
TGTGCCAGCAGCTTGGGGGGTGATCAGCCCCAGCATTTT | CASSLGGDQPQHF | NA | NA | TRBJ1-5 | TRBV11-2
TGTGCCAGTTTGCCGGGACTAGGGGCCTACGAGCAGTACTTC | CASLPGLGAYEQYF | TRBD2 | NA | TRBJ2-7 | TRBV5-8
TGTGCCAGCAGCCAAGCGCACGGCATTTCCTTC | CASSQAHGISF | NA | NA | TRBJ1-2 | TRBV3-1/TRBV3-2
TGCGCCAGCAGCTTGGTTGCAGGCATGAACACTGAAGCTTTCTTT | CASSLVAGMNTEAFF | NA | NA | TRBJ1-1 | TRBV5-1
TGTGCCAGCAGCTTAACCTTAGGTGGGAGCGAGAAACAGTTCTTC | CASSLTLGGSEKQFF | NA | NA | TRBJ2-1 | TRBV7-3
TGCGCCAGCAGCCTGGACCGTTATGGCTACACCTTC | CASSLDRYGYTF | NA | once | TRBJ1-2 | TRBV5-1
TGTGCCAGCAGCGATGGACAGGGGGGAAATCAGCCCCAGCATTTT | CASSDGQGGNQPQHF | TRBD1 | NA | TRBJ1-5 | TRBV7-9
TGCAGCGTCTTAGCCGGGACCGCGGGCTACGAGCAGTACTTC | CSVLAGTAGYEQYF | NA | NA | TRBJ2-7 | TRBV29-1